This T cell receptor beta chain was captured in a study of blood T cell repertoires in COVID-19. Overall study: The cDNA or gDNA used as material had been derived from T cells, B-cell-depleted T cells, or PBMCs.

Patients at the Seattle site were enrolled during active infection and followed longitudinally. V was pared by 5 bases and J by 2 bases, with 5 bases of the junction left unmatched. The CDR3 totals 16 residues. The germline gives CDR1 KGHSH, CDR2 LQKENI. Original handling: Counts of nucleated cells, estimated from reference gene primer amplification, were obtained. TCRdb's copy holds only in-frame clones and misses some; the assay was immunoSEQ multiplex PCR. That table is the source of V, J and clone size, and D and trimming were worked out from the DNA. The repertoire includes approximately 170,000 clones, 80% to 90% of them detected once, and about 10% sits in the top ten.

The material sequenced was peripheral blood. The source is a woman in her fifties or sixties with COVID-19, enrolled during active disease. V and J are TRBV18 and TRBJ2-3, with 12 bases matching TRBD2. The DNA for the CDR3 is TGTGCCAGCTCAGATCGGACTAGCGGGGCCACAGATACGCAGTATTTT. It specifies CASSDRTSGATDTQYF. Complete variable domain (other parts from reference TRBV18 and TRBJ2-3): NAGVMQNPRHLVRRRGQEARLRCSPMKGHSHVYWYRQLPEEGLKFMVYLQKENIIDESGMPKERFSAEFPKEGPSILRIQQVVRGDSAAYFCASSDRTSGATDTQYFGPGTRLTVL.